The subject of this entry is one TCR beta chain. Its antigen remains unidentified. The data derive from a study of cytomegalovirus exposure and HLA in healthy donors. Turning to the study itself: One earlier analysis, a look at roughly 170 million T cells, found some 100 million unique TCR beta sequences. Genotyping showed 75% to 90% of almost 400 donors falling in the Caucasian-associated ancestry cluster. Study-wide results and caveats: More than 15,000 TCR beta sequences were associated with HLA alleles at 0.05 false discovery rate in a later analysis.

PCR employed 60 Vbeta and 13 Jbeta primers. Original methodology: There were 80 million or so unique TCR beta chains by a later count, and some 11 million of them were shared. Clones were sequenced by immunoSEQ multiplex PCR, and TCRdb holds only the in-frame ones, with some missing. Clonal size and the V and J genes are those of that table, whereas D and trimming came from the DNA. The sample includes roughly 97,000 clones, roughly 73% of them seen just once. CDR1 is KGHSH and CDR2 is LQKENI in the germline V gene. V trimming: 5 bases; J trimming: 8 bases; junction bases outside the gene matches: 10. This CDR3 is 15 amino acids long.

V gene TRBV18 combines with J gene TRBJ1-2; TRBD1 matches at 11 bases. The TCR comes from a man aged 40-49 years in good health and CMV-seronegative. Sequences were obtained from PBMCs. CDR3 nucleotides: TGTGCCAGCTCATCGCCGGGACAGGGGGGGTTCGGCTACACCTTC. Its protein is CASSSPGQGGFGYTF.